A selection of T cell receptor beta chains follows, all from one sample in a study of blood T cell repertoires in COVID-19. Generated by immunoSEQ multiplex PCR, the TCRdb table keeps only in-frame clones and is missing some. Among about 110,000 clones listed, 60% to 80% were seen once. Sample: peripheral blood. The receptor set was obtained from a woman aged 80 or over with active or convalescent COVID-19. The CDR3 runs from the conserved cysteine through the conserved F or W. A D gene is named only where the DNA matches it firmly. Rows may omit the clone size; those that give it use once, few, many or a size class.

TRBD2 | NA | 21 | TRBJ2-2 | TRBV7-4 | TGTGCCAGCAGAACTTCTCACTCCCCCAATAGCGGGAAACGCTCTTGCGGGGAGCTGTTTTTT | CASRTSHSPNSGKRSCGELFF
NA | NA | 14 | TRBJ1-1 | TRBV14 | TGTGCCAGCAGCCCCCGCCGGGGGGACACTGAAGCTTTCTTT | CASSPRRGDTEAFF
TRBD1 | NA | 14 | TRBJ2-7 | TRBV5-1 | TGCGCCAGCAGCTCAACGGGACAGGACTACGAGCAGTACTTC | CASSSTGQDYEQYF
NA | NA | 13 | TRBJ1-1 | TRBV7-7 | TGTGCTAGCAGCGCCACAGCCAACACTGAAGCTTTCTTT | CASSATANTEAFF
NA | NA | 14 | TRBJ2-1 | TRBV3-1/TRBV3-2 | TGTGCCAGCAGCCAAGGGACAACATACAATGAGCAGTTCTTC | CASSQGTTYNEQFF
TRBD1 | once | 17 | TRBJ1-1 | TRBV18 | TGTGCCAGCTCTCCGGGGACAGGGTGGTTGGGGAACACTGAAGCTTTCTTT | CASSPGTGWLGNTEAFF
NA | NA | 13 | TRBJ1-1 | TRBV12-3/TRBV12-4 | TGTGCCAGCAGTCCATCAGTGAACACTGAAGCTTTCTTT | CASSPSVNTEAFF
NA | NA | 16 | TRBJ2-7 | TRBV28 | TGTGCCAGCAGTTTAACCCTTCGGGTGAGCTCCTACGAGCAGTACTTC | CASSLTLRVSSYEQYF
NA | NA | 17 | TRBJ2-7 | TRBV7-9 | TGTGCCAGCAGCTCAGAGGTTGGTCAGGGGCATTCCTACGAGCAGTACTTC | CASSSEVGQGHSYEQYF
TRBD2 | NA | 13 | TRBJ2-3 | TRBV6-4 | TGTGCCAGCAGTGAGGCTAGCGGTTTAATGCAGTATTTT | CASSEASGLMQYF
TRBD2 | NA | 15 | TRBJ2-3 | TRBV5-6 | TGTGCCAGCAGCCTAACGGGGGGGCCGGTAGATACGCAGTATTTT | CASSLTGGPVDTQYF
TRBD1 | few | 16 | TRBJ2-1 | TRBV9 | TGTGCCAGCACAAGGGGGCAGTTGTCCAACTACAATGAGCAGTTCTTC | CASTRGQLSNYNEQFF
NA | NA | 16 | TRBJ2-3 | TRBV5-1 | TGCGCCAGCAGCTTGGCCGCGCGGGGGCGGACAGATACGCAGTATTTT | CASSLAARGRTDTQYF
TRBD1 | NA | 13 | TRBJ2-7 | TRBV2 | TGTGCCAGCAGCCTTCAGGGGGCCTACGAGCAGTACTTC | CASSLQGAYEQYF
TRBD2 | NA | 15 | TRBJ2-7 | TRBV9 | TGTGCCAGCAGCGTCCTAGCGGGAGGGCCCCACGAGCAGTACTTC | CASSVLAGGPHEQYF
TRBD1 | NA | 16 | TRBJ2-5 | TRBV7-3 | TGTGCCAGCAGCCAATCGGGTACAGGGGGCGAAGAGACCCAGTACTTC | CASSQSGTGGEETQYF
NA | NA | 14 | TRBJ2-5 | TRBV7-9 | TGTGCCAGCAGCGTCAGGGTCGAATGGGAGACCCAGTACTTC | CASSVRVEWETQYF
TRBD2 | few | 16 | TRBJ2-1 | TRBV19 | TGTGCCAGTAGTATTTCTAACATCCCGTGGCGGGGGGCCCAGTTCTTC | CASSISNIPWRGAQFF
NA | NA | 15 | TRBJ1-5 | TRBV6-5 | TGTGCCAGCAGTCCCCGGGCCGAGGAGGTTCAGCCCCAGCATTTT | CASSPRAEEVQPQHF
TRBD1 | NA | 13 | TRBJ1-5 | TRBV2 | TGTGCCAGCAGTAATCAGGGGGCACAGCCCCAGCATTTT | CASSNQGAQPQHF
TRBD1 | NA | 18 | TRBJ2-7 | TRBV5-1 | TGCGCCAGCAGCTTGGCGGGGGACAGGGTTAAATTCTCCTACGAGCAGTACTTC | CASSLAGDRVKFSYEQYF
NA | NA | 15 | TRBJ2-7 | TRBV6-2/TRBV6-3 | TGTGCCAGCAGCCCTCTCGGGAGCGGTTCCTACGAGCAGTACTTC | CASSPLGSGSYEQYF
TRBD2 | NA | 14 | TRBJ2-1 | TRBV5-1 | TGCGCCAGCAGCTCGCCCACTAGCGCAAATGAGCAGTTCTTC | CASSSPTSANEQFF
TRBD1 | NA | 15 | TRBJ1-4 | TRBV5-1 | TGCGCCAGCAGCACACGGACAGGGGCTAATGAAAAACTGTTTTTT | CASSTRTGANEKLFF
NA | NA | 15 | TRBJ2-3 | TRBV19 | TGTGCCAGTAGTATAGGGCGGCTGTACTACGATACGCAGTATTTT | CASSIGRLYYDTQYF
NA | NA | 18 | TRBJ2-1 | TRBV19 | TGTGCCAGTAGTACTCGAAGTGGAGACGGGTATCGTACAAATGAGCAGTTCTTC | CASSTRSGDGYRTNEQFF
NA | NA | 15 | TRBJ2-2 | TRBV25-1 | TGTGCCAGCAGTGAATCCCTAGGGAACACCGGGGAGCTGTTTTTT | CASSESLGNTGELFF
NA | NA | 13 | TRBJ1-4 | TRBV27 | TGTGCCAGCAGTTTTGACATGAACGAAAAACTGTTTTTT | CASSFDMNEKLFF
TRBD2 | NA | 14 | TRBJ2-2 | TRBV3-1/TRBV3-2 | TGTGCCAGCAGCCCCTCAGCGGGAGCCGGGGAGCTGTTTTTT | CASSPSAGAGELFF
TRBD2 | NA | 17 | TRBJ2-1 | TRBV7-6 | TGTGCCAGCAGCTTAGGGACTAGCGGGGACTCCTACAATGAGCAGTTCTTC | CASSLGTSGDSYNEQFF
TRBD1 | NA | 18 | TRBJ1-3 | TRBV7-9 | TGTGCCAGCAGCTTAGAGGGAGGACAGGTCTACTCTGGAAACACCATATATTTT | CASSLEGGQVYSGNTIYF
NA | few | 15 | TRBJ1-1 | TRBV5-1 | TGCGCCAGCAGCCCGCGTGGGGCTAGGAGCACTGAAGCTTTCTTT | CASSPRGARSTEAFF
NA | NA | 14 | TRBJ2-7 | TRBV5-1 | TGCGCCAGCAGCCCCACACCCGGGACTCACGAGCAGTACTTC | CASSPTPGTHEQYF
NA | NA | 15 | TRBJ1-2 | TRBV23-1 | TGCGCCAGCAGTCAATCGTGTCGGGCTAACTATGGCTACACCTTC | CASSQSCRANYGYTF
TRBD2 | NA | 14 | TRBJ2-3 | TRBV3-1/TRBV3-2 | TGTGCCAGCGCCAGAGCGGGAGTGACAGATACGCAGTATTTT | CASARAGVTDTQYF
NA | once | 15 | TRBJ2-5 | TRBV10-3 | TGTGCCATCAGTGAGGACACCCCGAAGCGGGAGACCCAGTACTTC | CAISEDTPKRETQYF
NA | NA | 15 | TRBJ1-1 | TRBV2 | TGTGCCAGCAGCCTAGACGGGGGTGGGAACACTGAAGCTTTCTTT | CASSLDGGGNTEAFF
NA | few | 15 | TRBJ2-7 | TRBV21-1 | TGTGCCAGCAGCACCCCTAGCGGGAGGATCGACGAGCAGTACTTC | CASSTPSGRIDEQYF
NA | NA | 14 | TRBJ2-7 | TRBV18 | TGTGCCAGCTCACCGGGACTCCCAGGGTACGAGCAGTACTTC | CASSPGLPGYEQYF
NA | NA | 15 | TRBJ2-1 | TRBV29-1 | TGCAGCGTTGAAGATCCGGGGAAGTCCTACAATGAGCAGTTCTTC | CSVEDPGKSYNEQFF
NA | NA | 13 | TRBJ2-7 | TRBV19 | TGTGCCACTCGGGGCGGGATGTCCTACGAGCAGTACTTC | CATRGGMSYEQYF
TRBD1 | NA | 14 | TRBJ2-3 | TRBV6-5 | TGTGCCAGCGGAAGACAGGGGTTAACAGATACGCAGTATTTT | CASGRQGLTDTQYF